This T cell receptor beta chain comes out of a study of blood T cell repertoires in COVID-19. Study-wide context: Acute and convalescent COVID-19 samples came from the United States, Italy and Spain.

Only in-frame clones appear in the TCRdb table, and some are missing; sequencing was by immunoSEQ multiplex PCR. Of about 370,000 clones listed, roughly 90% are singletons. This CDR3 comprises 15 residues. V gave up 1 base and J gave up 7 bases, with 14 bases separating them. Germline values: CDR1 LGHDT, CDR2 YNNKEL (reference sequence). The rearrangement joins TRBV3-1 (or the pseudogene TRBV3-2) to TRBJ2-1; tentative D call: TRBD2 (7 bases). This receptor was obtained from a woman aged 30 to 39 with COVID-19, enrolled during active disease. Material for sequencing was peripheral blood. For the CDR3, the DNA is TGTGCCAGCAGCCAAGTACGGGGGGCGGGAAATGAGCAGTTCTTC. This gives the protein CASSQVRGAGNEQFF.